This TCR beta chain was captured by sequencing in a study of cytomegalovirus exposure and HLA in healthy donors. Turning to the study itself: Around 76% of several hundred genotyped donors fell in the Caucasian-associated ancestry cluster. General study results and limits: The authors assumed roughly uniform sequencing depth across donors for presence/absence analyses. Highest at DRB1 and lowest at HLA-C, TCR association rates differed among HLA loci in a later analysis.

PCR primers comprised 60 Vbeta and 13 Jbeta primers. Data came from immunoSEQ multiplex PCR; TCRdb stores just in-frame clones and leaves some out. This sample contains approximately 110,000 clones. Remarks on this clone: Its specificity is unknown.

The specimen sequenced was PBMCs. The receptor's source is a man under 40 in good health and CMV-seronegative.

CDR3 amino acids: CASSGTVRDEQYF. The CDR3, as DNA: TGTGCCAGCAGCGGGACAGTAAGGGACGAGCAGTACTTC. This chain joins TRBV5-6 and TRBJ2-7; 7 positions match TRBD1. After removal of 4 bases from V and 5 bases from J, the junction contained 6 bases not matched to a gene. The CDR3 has 13 residues. Looked up from germline, CDR1 is SGHDT and CDR2 is YYEEEE.